Shown below are 23 T cell receptor beta chains from a single sample sequenced in a study of blood T cell repertoires in COVID-19. Sequencing used immunoSEQ multiplex PCR; TCRdb keeps in-frame clones, though not all of them. The table has over 85,000 clones, nearly 90% seen once; the top ten hold around 2%. Sequenced material: peripheral blood. These receptors originate from a man over 45 with active COVID-19.

The V and J genes are TRBV5-6 and TRBJ2-7, with 9 nucleotides matching TRBD1. Germline V gene lookup returns CDR1 SGHDT and CDR2 YYEEEE. CDR3 length: 14 residues. V gave up 7 bases and J gave up 0 bases; unmatched junction bases: 5. The CDR3 reads CASPGTGHSYEQYF. The CDR3 nucleotides read TGTGCCAGCCCCGGGACAGGGCACTCCTACGAGCAGTACTTC. Based on the CDR3 plus reference TRBV5-6 and TRBJ2-7, the full variable domain is DAGVTQSPTHLIKTRGQQVTLRCSPKSGHDTVSWYQQALGQGPQFIFQYYEEEERQRGNFPDRFSGHQFPNYSSELNVNALLLGDSALYLCASPGTGHSYEQYFGPGTRLTVT.

The chain couples TRBV28 to TRBJ1-2; TRBD1 matches at 10 bases. The junction had 13 bases not matched to a gene; V was cut back by 3 bases and J by 9 bases. The CDR3 loop spans 16 amino acids. The germline CDR1 and CDR2 sequences are MDHEN and SYDVKM. The CDR3 spells CASSFLEPGQGRCYTF. The CDR3 nucleotides are TGTGCCAGCAGTTTTCTTGAACCGGGACAGGGGAGATGCTACACCTTC.

The chain joins TRBV5-5 to TRBJ2-7, with D perhaps TRBD2 (7 bases). Per the germline V gene, CDR1 is SGHKS and CDR2 is YYEKEE (reference sequence). Trimming shortened V by 4 bases and J by 0 bases, and 20 bases separated the two germline ends. CDR3 length: 17 residues. The DNA for the CDR3 is TGTGCCAGCAGCGACCTGGTAGGTGGGGGGGCCTCCTACGAGCAGTACTTC. Encoded protein: CASSDLVGGGASYEQYF.

The chain employs TRBV4-2 and TRBJ2-5, with TRBD2 as a possible D gene (5 bases). The CDR3 length is 17 residues. From germline, CDR1 is LGHNA and CDR2 YNFKEQ. Trimming removed 1 base at V and 1 base at J, with 16 bases between. CDR3 protein: CASSQAGIAARQETQYF. CDR3 DNA sequence: TGTGCCAGCAGCCAAGCGGGGATAGCAGCGCGCCAAGAGACCCAGTACTTC.

J is TRBJ2-1 and V is TRBV9, with 10 bases aligning to TRBD2. Germline V gives CDR1 SGDLS, CDR2 YYNGEE. CDR3 size: 15 residues. J gave up 7 bases and V 3 bases, and 7 bases lay outside the gene matches. CDR3: CASSGPSGGVNEQFF. In DNA, the CDR3 is TGTGCCAGCAGCGGTCCCAGCGGGGGGGTTAATGAGCAGTTCTTC. The complete variable domain, with remaining parts taken from reference TRBV9 and TRBJ2-1, reads DSGVTQTPKHLITATGQRVTLRCSPRSGDLSVYWYQQSLDQGLQFLIQYYNGEERAKGNILERFSAQQFPDLHSELNLSSLELGDSALYFCASSGPSGGVNEQFFGPGTRLTVL.

The chain combines TRBV19 with TRBJ1-2; D possibly corresponds to TRBD1 (5 bases). Germline V CDR1 and CDR2: LNHDA, SQIVND (reference sequence). The CDR3 loop spans 16 amino acids. Between the trimmed V and J ends, which lost 5 bases and 5 bases, there was a span of 21 bases. The CDR3 DNA is TGTGCCAGTAGTCCATGGGGGGTCAGGAACGATTATGGCTACACCTTC. The encoded protein is CASSPWGVRNDYGYTF.

This clone turned up a few times. This chain uses TRBV20-1 with TRBJ2-3, with D possibly matching TRBD2 (7 bases). The germline V gene has CDR1 DFQATT and CDR2 SNEGSKA (reference sequence). The length of the CDR3 is 19 residues. V was pared by 3 bases and J by 1 base, with 26 bases between. CDR3 amino acids: CSASSPIMVGGRGTDTQYF. DNA for the CDR3: TGCAGTGCTAGTTCCCCGATTATGGTCGGGGGGCGGGGCACAGATACGCAGTATTTT.

The chain combines TRBV3-1 (or the pseudogene TRBV3-2) with TRBJ1-1; 9 bases align to TRBD1. CDR3 length: 16 amino acids. V lost 1 base to trimming and J lost 4 bases; unmatched junction nucleotides: 7. Germline CDR1 LGHDT, CDR2 YNNKEL (reference sequence). CDR3 sequence (DNA): TGTGCCAGCAGCCAAGGGACAGGGGCCGCGGGCACTGAAGCTTTCTTT. Its translation: CASSQGTGAAGTEAFF.

This chain joins TRBV5-6 and TRBJ2-3, with no clear D. The CDR3 sequence is 12 residues long. Trimming took off 4 bases at V and 2 bases at J, with 5 bases between the two ends. Per the germline V gene, CDR1 is SGHDT and CDR2 is YYEEEE. In DNA, the CDR3 is TGTGCCAGCAGCCTAGACACAGATACGCAGTATTTT. It encodes CASSLDTDTQYF. The full variable domain, with the rest looked up from reference TRBV5-6 and TRBJ2-3, is DAGVTQSPTHLIKTRGQQVTLRCSPKSGHDTVSWYQQALGQGPQFIFQYYEEEERQRGNFPDRFSGHQFPNYSSELNVNALLLGDSALYLCASSLDTDTQYFGPGTRLTVL.

The rearrangement uses TRBV5-4 and TRBJ1-4, with 7 positions matching TRBD1. This CDR3 comprises 14 residues. V dropped 4 bases and J dropped 3; count of bases not matched to a gene: 3. Looked up from germline, CDR1 is SGHNT and CDR2 is YYREEE (reference sequence). CDR3: CASSKDRSNEKLFF. The CDR3 nucleotides are TGTGCCAGCAGCAAGGACAGGTCTAATGAAAAACTGTTTTTT.

V gene TRBV5-6 combines with J gene TRBJ1-4, with TRBD1 matching 8 bases. Germline CDR1 SGHDT, CDR2 YYEEEE. The CDR3 length is 14 residues. The ends lost 4 bases at V and 3 bases at J; junction bases unmatched: 2. CDR3 coding DNA: TGTGCCAGCAGCCCGGACAGGGCTAATGAAAAACTGTTTTTT. This gives the protein CASSPDRANEKLFF. The complete variable domain, with remaining parts taken from reference TRBV5-6 and TRBJ1-4, reads DAGVTQSPTHLIKTRGQQVTLRCSPKSGHDTVSWYQQALGQGPQFIFQYYEEEERQRGNFPDRFSGHQFPNYSSELNVNALLLGDSALYLCASSPDRANEKLFFGSGTQLSVL.

This clone was recorded once. The rearrangement uses TRBV19 and TRBJ2-3; D may be TRBD2 (6 bases). CDR1 and CDR2 (germline): LNHDA, SQIVND (reference sequence). This CDR3 is 15 amino acids long. V lost 4 bases and J lost 2, with 13 bases in between. The CDR3 sequence: CASSTLGGPTDTQYF. In nucleotides, the CDR3 is TGTGCCAGTAGTACATTGGGGGGACCCACAGATACGCAGTATTTT. Supplemented by reference TRBV19 and TRBJ2-3, the full variable domain reads DGGITQSPKYLFRKEGQNVTLSCEQNLNHDAMYWYRQDPGQGLRLIYYSQIVNDFQKGDIAEGYSVSREKKESFPLTVTSAQKNPTAFYLCASSTLGGPTDTQYFGPGTRLTVL.

This clone was seen once. V usage is TRBV6-5 and J usage is TRBJ2-1, with D perhaps TRBD2 (5 bases). Per the germline V gene, CDR1 is MNHEY and CDR2 is SVGAGI. The V end was cut by 3 bases, the J end by 8 bases, with 14 bases between. This CDR3 is built from 14 residues. The CDR3, as DNA: TGTGCCAGCAGTTATCTCGGAGGAAGGGATGAGCAGTTCTTC. Translating gives CASSYLGGRDEQFF.

The V gene is TRBV3-1 (or the pseudogene TRBV3-2), the J gene TRBJ2-1, with D unclear. This CDR3 contains 12 residues. V lost 4 bases and J lost 6, with 7 bases in between. Germline-derived CDR1 and CDR2 are LGHDT and YNNKEL (reference sequence). CDR3 sequence (DNA): TGTGCCAGCAGCCCAATCGGCAATGAGCAGTTCTTC. Translated: CASSPIGNEQFF.

The chain links TRBV9 to TRBJ1-4; 7 bases are a match to TRBD1. There are 15 residues in the CDR3. Germline assignment: CDR1 SGDLS and CDR2 YYNGEE. The J segment lost 6 bases and the V segment lost 2 bases, leaving 7 bases of the junction unmatched. The CDR3 protein is CASSVSGTVDEKLFF. Here the CDR3 DNA reads TGTGCCAGCAGCGTCTCAGGGACAGTGGATGAAAAACTGTTTTTT.

V gene TRBV25-1 combines with J gene TRBJ1-1; D is uncertain. Germline CDR1 is MGHDK and CDR2 is SYGVNS. The V and J ends lost 6 bases and 7 bases respectively, with 9 bases between them. The CDR3 consists of 11 residues. CDR3 protein: CASSLAGEAFF. CDR3 DNA sequence: TGTGCCAGCAGCCTGGCGGGTGAAGCTTTCTTT.

The chain carries TRBV2 and TRBJ1-4; D may be TRBD1 (5 bases). Germline CDR1 is SNHLY and CDR2 is FYNNEI. V dropped 6 bases and J dropped 3 bases, with 11 bases sitting between them. The CDR3 runs to 14 residues. DNA for the CDR3: TGTGCCAGCAGGTCCGACAGTGCTAATGAAAAACTGTTTTTT. Encoded protein: CASRSDSANEKLFF.

The chain is built from TRBV5-8 and TRBJ2-1; tentative D call: TRBD2 (5 bases). This CDR3 region has 15 residues. With 6 bases removed from V and 0 bases from J, the gap between germline ends came to 13 bases. Germline values: CDR1 SGHTS, CDR2 YDEGEE. The CDR3 loop reads CASTSLAASYNEQFF. The CDR3, as DNA: TGTGCCAGCACGTCCCTAGCAGCCTCCTACAATGAGCAGTTCTTC.

The V call is TRBV12-3 or TRBV12-4, the J call TRBJ1-4, with TRBD1 matching 7 bases. The ends lost 5 bases at V and 4 bases at J; junction bases unmatched: 1. The CDR3 totals 13 residues. The CDR3: CASSRDSNEKLFF. For the CDR3, the DNA is TGTGCCAGCAGTAGGGACAGTAATGAAAAACTGTTTTTT.

The CDR3 is CASSTGTGGYQPQHF. CDR3 nucleotide sequence: TGTGCCAGCAGTACCGGGACAGGGGGCTATCAGCCCCAGCATTTT. The genes are TRBV6-5 and TRBJ1-5, with TRBD1 matching over 12 bases. The CDR3 contains 15 residues. V lost 5 bases to trimming and J lost 5 bases; unmatched junction nucleotides: 4. Per germline, CDR1 MNHEY and CDR2 SVGAGI.

The chain is built from TRBV7-9 and TRBJ1-4, with D possibly TRBD1 on 5 matching bases. Trimming shortened V by 7 bases and J by 3 bases, and 15 bases separated the two germline ends. Germline CDR1 SEHNR, CDR2 FQNEAQ (reference sequence). CDR3 size: 15 residues. The CDR3 spells CASNQPGEANEKLFF. DNA for the CDR3: TGTGCCAGCAACCAACCGGGGGAGGCTAATGAAAAACTGTTTTTT.

The V gene is TRBV7-3, the J gene TRBJ1-2; no clear D. V was cut by 5 bases and J by 5 bases, with 9 bases left in between. The CDR3 contains 12 residues. CDR1 and CDR2 (germline): SGHTA, FQGTGA. CDR3: CASSPAIYGYTF. The DNA for the CDR3 is TGTGCCAGCAGCCCCGCTATATATGGCTACACCTTC.

The genes are TRBV7-9 and TRBJ1-1, with no clear D. CDR3 length: 13 amino acids. Germline V gene sequence: CDR1 SEHNR, CDR2 FQNEAQ (reference sequence). Trimming stripped 11 bases from V and 1 base from J, with 14 bases between. CDR3 loop: CALTGLTNTEAFF. The CDR3 region has the DNA TGTGCCCTCACCGGGTTGACGAACACTGAAGCTTTCTTT.